This TCR beta chain was identified during a study of Ad26.COV2.S vaccination and SARS-CoV-2 variants. Repertoires were generated with immunoSEQ multiplex PCR, while TCRdb's copy carries only in-frame clones and drops some. The sample shows roughly 450,000 clones, 90% of them seen only once. Treatment indicated: approximately 18 received Ad26.COV2.S at low or high dose, single or two shots; 5 received placebo; per-sample allocation not given. Samples analyzed were those drawn on day 63 after the first vaccine or placebo injection. Trimming left V 3 bases short and J 2 bases short, with 7 bases between. Germline V gene sequence: CDR1 SGHTA, CDR2 FQGTGA. The CDR3 covers 13 residues.

The chain joins TRBV7-3 to TRBJ1-1, with D perhaps TRBD1 (5 bases). The clonotype comes from a person aged 18-60 years who received the Ad26.COV2.S COVID-19 vaccine or a placebo. The source was peripheral blood, collected in a trial of Ad26.COV2.S vaccine versus placebo. CDR3 bases: TGTGCCAGCAGCTTGGGGGAAAACACTGAAGCTTTCTTT. It codes for CASSLGENTEAFF.